At least ten counts were recorded for the clone carrying this T cell receptor beta chain. The ends lost 1 base at V and 3 bases at J; junction bases unmatched: 7. In germline, CDR1 is SGHDT, CDR2 YYEEEE. The CDR3 runs to 15 residues. TCRdb independently ran MiXCR on the RT-PCR reads; one entry per CDR3 protein. The sample includes about 700,000 distinct CDR3 sequences, approximately 15% of them seen just once. This TCR derives from a female donor in good health, serving as a healthy control. The specimen was memory CD4+ T cells from blood. The V call is TRBV5-6, the J call TRBJ2-7; the match to TRBD2 covers 7 bases. Written as DNA, the CDR3 is TGTGCCAGCAGCTTGCCTCCCGGCGGGGGCTACGAGCAGTACTTC. It specifies CASSLPPGGGYEQYF.